This T cell receptor (beta chain) was obtained from a study of T cells in Graves' hyperthyroidism and ophthalmopathy. Germline V lookup: CDR1 MDHEN, CDR2 SYDVKM. V was shortened by 8 bases and J by 1 base, with 15 bases between the two germline ends. The CDR3 extends over 16 amino acids. There are a few counts of this clonotype. Its antigen is currently unknown. Using RNA transcripts as the source, TCR beta CDR3 regions were amplified. First-round RT-PCR of the TCR CDR3 relied on the HTBI primer set. From the multiplex PCR reads, TCRdb called clonotypes with MiXCR, one entry per CDR3 protein. The sample shows approximately 330,000 distinct CDR3 sequences, roughly an eighth of them seen only once. Study results and caveats: Model-based prediction identified ophthalmopathy a median 6.5 months prior to its onset. Blood also held most thyroid clonotypes expanded beyond 0.001.

The clonotype comes from a woman in her thirties or forties with Graves' ophthalmopathy. This chain uses TRBV28 with TRBJ2-6; no firm D call. Source material: blood. The CDR3 loop is CASRSYGSSGANVLTF. The CDR3 region has the DNA TGTGCCAGCCGCTCTTATGGCTCTTCTGGGGCCAACGTCCTGACTTTC.